This paragraph covers one T cell receptor (beta chain) sequence. CDR3 length: 12 residues. The V gene's germline CDR1 is SGHTA and CDR2 FQGNSA. The V and J ends lost 4 bases and 4 bases respectively, with 8 bases between them. The data belong to a study of OX40 agonist ivuxolimab in advanced cancers. On the study more broadly: Participants averaged around 60 years of age (range about 23 to 90) and were approximately 81% male.

TCRdb's table, derived via immunoSEQ multiplex PCR, lists solely in-frame clones and lacks some. The table includes 75,000 to 100,000 clones, about four fifths detected once. The sequence was collected from an adult with an advanced solid tumor such as melanoma, head and neck, liver or kidney cancer. This chain joins TRBV7-2 and TRBJ2-7, with unresolved D. The sequencing used CD4+ or CD8+ T cells sorted from blood, collected in a trial of the OX40 agonist ivuxolimab. The DNA of the CDR3 is TGTGCCAGCAGCTCCTTTTCGTACGAGCAGTACTTC. It yields the protein CASSSFSYEQYF.